Following are 9 T cell receptor beta chains from one sample sequenced in a study of T-cell memory formation after mild COVID-19. TCRdb re-derived calls from the 5' RACE reads in MiXCR, one entry per CDR3 protein. The data contain 300,000 to 350,000 distinct CDR3 sequences, 13% of them singletons. Sequenced material: PBMCs or a T cell subset sorted from them (not recorded which). These receptors were collected from a man between 18 and 35 years old who had mild COVID-19 (a few samples of this study predate the infection). Cell type and time point are not known.

This clonotype was observed a handful of times. V and J are TRBV2 and TRBJ2-1; 7 bases agree with TRBD2. This CDR3 contains 16 residues. Germline CDR1 SNHLY, CDR2 FYNNEI. V gave up 6 bases and J gave up 0 bases; unmatched junction bases: 8. In DNA, the CDR3 is TGTGCCAGCAGAGGCGGACTAGGAAGCTCCTACAATGAGCAGTTCTTC. Protein: CASRGGLGSSYNEQFF.

This clonotype has only a few counts. This chain joins TRBV27 and TRBJ1-4; TRBD1 agrees at 8 bases. V lost 6 bases to trimming and J lost 5 bases; unmatched junction nucleotides: 2. Germline V gene data show CDR1 as MNHEY and CDR2 as SMNVEV (reference sequence). This CDR3 region has 13 residues. For the CDR3, the DNA is TGTGCCAGCAGAAGACAGGGGAATGAAAAACTGTTTTTT. Its protein product is CASRRQGNEKLFF.

The rearrangement links TRBV5-1 to TRBJ2-7; no reliable D call. Between the trimmed V and J ends, which lost 0 bases and 0 bases, there was a span of 10 bases. Germline V gene data show CDR1 as SGHRS and CDR2 as YFSETQ. The CDR3 length is 15 residues. The CDR3 reads CASSLGTASSYEQYF. In DNA, the CDR3 is TGCGCCAGCAGCTTGGGAACAGCTAGCTCCTACGAGCAGTACTTC.

In this sample, this clonotype turned up many times. CDR3 loop: CASSRGTGTEHSPLHF. The CDR3, as DNA: TGCGCCAGCAGCCGGGGAACCGGGACGGAGCATTCACCCCTCCACTTT. The chain has TRBV4-1 and TRBJ1-6, with D tentatively TRBD1 (5 bases). Looked up from germline, CDR1 is MGHRA and CDR2 is YSYEKL. The CDR3 spans 16 residues. V was shortened by 4 bases and J by 8 bases, with 18 bases between the two germline ends.

Only a few counts were recorded for this clonotype. The chain carries TRBV29-1 and TRBJ2-2; D possibly corresponds to TRBD1 (6 bases). The CDR3 length is 14 residues. The V and J ends lost 2 bases and 1 base respectively, with 8 bases between them. The V gene's germline CDR1 is SQVTM and CDR2 ANQGSEA. The CDR3 loop is CSVERGWNTGELFF. The CDR3 nucleotides are TGCAGCGTTGAAAGGGGGTGGAACACCGGGGAGCTGTTTTTT.

This clonotype has just a few counts. CDR3 coding DNA: TGTGCCAGCAGCCAAGATCGGACCCAGGAGACCCAGTACTTC. Encoded protein: CASSQDRTQETQYF. The chain is built from TRBV4-2 and TRBJ2-5; D gene uncertain. The germline gives CDR1 LGHNA, CDR2 YNFKEQ. The CDR3 loop spans 14 amino acids. V was clipped by 0 bases and J by 5 bases, with 10 bases between them.

This clonotype occurred a few times. This chain links TRBV30 with TRBJ2-7; weak D call: TRBD1 (6 bases). With 2 bases removed from V and 3 bases from J, the gap between germline ends came to 20 bases. The germline gives CDR1 GTSNPN, CDR2 SVGIG (reference sequence). This CDR3 has 16 amino acids. This chain's CDR3 is CAWSRGWGTTSYEQYF. The CDR3, as DNA: TGTGCCTGGAGTAGGGGGTGGGGGACCACTAGCTACGAGCAGTACTTC.

This clonotype was detected only a few times. The genes are TRBV20-1 and TRBJ2-3; D is unresolved. The CDR3 length is 14 residues. Germline V gives CDR1 DFQATT, CDR2 SNEGSKA (reference sequence). The V end was cut by 1 base, the J end by 0 bases, with 8 bases between. The CDR3 protein is CSARGTLSTDTQYF. CDR3 DNA: TGCAGTGCTAGAGGCACCCTGAGCACAGATACGCAGTATTTT.

There are a few counts of this clonotype. This rearrangement joins TRBV5-1 to TRBJ2-1; D gene unclear. The germline CDR1 and CDR2 sequences are SGHRS and YFSETQ. Trimming took 1 base from V and 4 from J, leaving 15 bases between them. The CDR3 runs to 16 residues. Here the CDR3 reads CASSLIPGQWYNEQFF. The CDR3 coding sequence is TGCGCCAGCAGCTTGATTCCCGGGCAGTGGTACAATGAGCAGTTCTTC.